This T cell receptor beta chain is drawn from a study of shared clonotypes between healthy human individuals. The table came from immunoSEQ multiplex PCR; TCRdb's copy has only in-frame clones and leaves some out. The sample lists more than 500,000 clones, more than 95% occurring once. CDR1 is SGHRS, CDR2 YFSETQ, per germline. The CDR3 is 18 residues long. V was pared by 4 bases and J by 0 bases, with 4 bases of the junction left unmatched. The genes are TRBV5-1 and TRBJ2-4; 16 nucleotides line up with TRBD2. Sequencing was carried out using naive CD4+ T cells sorted from blood. The sample's subset: CD45RA+ positively selected. This clonotype was obtained from a woman in her 30s in good health. The CDR3 loop reads CASSPGLAGGLAKNIQYF. CDR3 coding DNA: TGCGCCAGCAGCCCGGGACTAGCGGGAGGGCTAGCCAAAAACATTCAGTACTTC.